The present T cell receptor (beta chain) was sequenced within a study of T cells in Graves' hyperthyroidism and ophthalmopathy. V gave up 5 bases and J gave up 2 bases, with 12 bases separating them. CDR1 and CDR2 from the germline V gene are SQVTM and ANQGSEA. This CDR3 comprises 13 residues. TCR beta CDR3 regions were amplified from RNA. When the TCR CDR3 underwent first-round RT-PCR, the HTBI primer set was used. TCRdb fed the multiplex PCR reads into MiXCR, producing one record per CDR3 protein. Of 700,000 or so distinct CDR3 sequences listed, about 15% are singletons. The specimen sequenced was blood. This clonotype was sampled from a man younger than 30 with Graves' hyperthyroidism. This chain links TRBV29-1 with TRBJ1-1; D gene uncertain. The CDR3 DNA sequence: TGCAGCGTTAGGAAACAGACTAACACTGAAGCTTTCTTT. Protein sequence: CSVRKQTNTEAFF.